The next 32 T cell receptor beta chains were all read from a single sample in a study of response to subunit inactivated influenza vaccine. MiXCR was run by TCRdb on the RT-PCR reads, yielding one entry per CDR3 protein. The repertoire consists of 500,000 to 750,000 distinct CDR3 sequences, with 12% to 15% occurring once and the leading ten covering 11%. This sample comprised PBMCs from blood, obtained roughly 12 days after vaccination. These receptors originate from a man between 50 and 59 years old who received an inactivated influenza vaccine.

This clonotype has a handful of counts. The chain is built from TRBV24-1 and TRBJ2-5; D is perhaps TRBD1 or TRBD2 (5 bases each). CDR3 size: 16 residues. Germline CDR1 reads KGHDR; CDR2 reads SFDVKD. V gave up 7 bases and J gave up 2 bases, with 19 bases separating them. The CDR3 sequence: CATSGAMPGKQETQYF. The CDR3 coding sequence is TGTGCCACCAGCGGGGCCATGCCGGGGAAACAAGAGACCCAGTACTTC.

This clonotype has just one count. A much larger clone differs from this one at a single base, so this may be a read error. This sequence joins TRBV29-1 and TRBJ2-7, with D possibly being TRBD2 (5 bases). This CDR3 is 12 amino acids long. V lost 7 bases, J lost 1 base, and 11 bases lay in between. The V gene's germline CDR1 is SQVTM and CDR2 ANQGSEA. The CDR3 sequence: CSAWTGSYEQYF. The CDR3 coding sequence is TGCAGCGCATGGACGGGATCCTACGAGCAGTACTTC.

This clonotype has more than one count but fewer than ten. The chain carries TRBV9 and TRBJ2-2; D perhaps matches TRBD2 (6 bases). CDR3 length equals 17 residues. Between the trimmed V and J ends, which lost 3 bases and 3 bases, there was a span of 18 bases. Germline-derived CDR1 and CDR2 are SGDLS and YYNGEE. In nucleotides, the CDR3 is TGTGCCAGCAGCGATCCGGGGATAGCGGAGGACACCGGGGAGCTGTTTTTT. It encodes CASSDPGIAEDTGELFF.

This clonotype came up a few times. This rearrangement joins TRBV7-2 to TRBJ2-3; 12 bases align to TRBD2. Germline values: CDR1 SGHTA, CDR2 FQGNSA. The CDR3 loop spans 17 amino acids. J lost 5 bases, V lost 5 bases, and 11 bases had no gene match. The CDR3 sequence: CASSPWLAGGRVDTQYF. The CDR3 DNA reads TGTGCCAGCAGCCCGTGGCTAGCGGGGGGGCGAGTAGATACGCAGTATTTT.

This clonotype was counted at least ten times. The chain carries TRBV10-3 and TRBJ2-1; the D is unclear. Germline CDR1 is ENHRY and CDR2 is SYGVKD. This CDR3 is built from 13 residues. The ends were cut back, 2 bases at V and 10 bases at J, with 12 bases in the middle. The CDR3 DNA is TGTGCCATCAGTGAGACACAGCAGGCCGAGCAGTTCTTC. Amino acid sequence: CAISETQQAEQFF.

This clonotype was observed many times. This chain links TRBV5-1 with TRBJ1-1; TRBD1 might be the D (5 bases). This CDR3 is 14 amino acids long. CDR1 is SGHRS and CDR2 is YFSETQ in the germline V gene. V lost 5 bases and J lost 3, with 14 bases in between. CDR3 nucleotide sequence: TGCGCCAGCAGGCTCAACGGGGGGGACACTGAAGCTTTCTTT. Translating gives CASRLNGGDTEAFF.

The genes are TRBV11-2 and TRBJ2-3; 12 bases are shared with TRBD2. CDR1 and CDR2 from the germline V gene are SGHAT and FQNNGV. The CDR3 is made up of 18 amino acids. V was clipped by 2 bases and J by 5 bases; unmatched bases: 11. Here the CDR3 DNA reads TGTGCCAGCAGCTTAACTTGGACTAGCGGGATCAGTGGAGATACGCAGTATTTT. Its translation: CASSLTWTSGISGDTQYF.

The chain couples TRBV20-1 to TRBJ2-1; D may correspond to TRBD1 or TRBD2 (5 bases each). Germline V gene data show CDR1 as DFQATT and CDR2 as SNEGSKA (reference sequence). Trimming removed 5 bases from V and 2 bases from J, with 19 bases in between. This CDR3 is 16 amino acids long. The CDR3 DNA reads TGCAGTGCTCACAACGCAGGGACCAGACCCTACAATGAGCAGTTCTTC. Protein: CSAHNAGTRPYNEQFF.

This clonotype was counted between two and nine times. This CDR3 fails to terminate in the conserved phenylalanine or tryptophan, so it likely reflects a read error. Because the CDR3's place on the DNA is in doubt, the DNA is left out and the CDR3 is given as listed by TCRdb. The rearrangement uses TRBV5-1 and TRBJ1-1; TRBD1 is taken as the D call from the table, unchecked against the DNA. The CDR3 length is 10 residues, termini included. Per the germline V gene, CDR1 is SGHRS and CDR2 is YFSETQ. CDR3 region: CASSPFDRAG.

Only a few counts were recorded for this clonotype. This sequence joins TRBV7-8 and TRBJ2-7; D is perhaps TRBD2 (6 bases). The CDR3 has 14 amino acids. The germline V gene encodes CDR1 SGHVS and CDR2 FQNEAQ. Trimming shortened V by 3 bases and J by 3 bases, and 12 bases separated the two germline ends. The CDR3 loop reads CASSFGRYSYEQYF. The CDR3, as DNA: TGTGCCAGCAGCTTTGGGAGGTACAGCTACGAGCAGTACTTC.

This chain links TRBV25-1 with TRBJ2-1, with 8 nucleotides matching TRBD2. The CDR3 has 15 amino acids. Germline CDR1 reads MGHDK; CDR2 reads SYGVNS. Trimming cost V 6 bases and J 9 bases; bases outside gene matches: 13. The CDR3 DNA follows: TGTGCCAGCAGCCCGCGGGGTAGCGGGATCACTGAGCAGTTCTTC. This translates into CASSPRGSGITEQFF. Full variable domain (outside the CDR3, taken from reference TRBV25-1 and TRBJ2-1): EADIYQTPRYLVIGTGKKITLECSQTMGHDKMYWYQQDPGMELHLIHYSYGVNSTEKGDLSSESTVSRIRTEHFPLTLESARPSHTSQYLCASSPRGSGITEQFFGPGTRLTVL.

The chain is built from TRBV11-2 and TRBJ2-7; possibly TRBD2 for D (5 bases). The CDR3 totals 15 residues. Germline CDR1 is SGHAT and CDR2 is FQNNGV. The V and J ends lost 5 bases and 5 bases respectively, with 19 bases between them. The CDR3 is CASSPSVGSLNEQYF. CDR3 nucleotides: TGTGCCAGCAGCCCCTCTGTGGGGAGTCTCAACGAGCAGTACTTC.

This clonotype was counted between two and nine times. The rearrangement joins TRBV12-3 or TRBV12-4 to TRBJ2-3; D gene ambiguous. The CDR3 consists of 14 residues. Trimming pared 2 bases from V and 0 bases from J, leaving 6 bases between. This CDR3 is CASSLQLSTDTQYF. The CDR3 DNA reads as TGTGCCAGCAGTTTACAGCTTAGCACAGATACGCAGTATTTT.

This clonotype was counted at least ten times. J is TRBJ2-7 and V is TRBV12-3 or TRBV12-4; 10 bases map to TRBD1. Unmatched junction bases numbered 9, after V lost 5 bases and J lost 8 bases. This CDR3 has 14 residues. The DNA of the CDR3 is TGTGCCAGCAGTACCGGGACAGGGGTGTCTAAGCAGTACTTC. Translation gives CASSTGTGVSKQYF.

This clonotype was observed a few times. The chain has TRBV5-1 and TRBJ2-5; D may be TRBD1 or TRBD2 (5 bases each). The CDR3 spans 15 residues. Germline-derived CDR1 and CDR2 are SGHRS and YFSETQ. Trimming took off 4 bases at V and 2 bases at J, with 15 bases between the two ends. CDR3 residues: CASSGGGGRQETQYF. DNA for the CDR3: TGCGCCAGCAGCGGTGGTGGGGGAAGGCAAGAGACCCAGTACTTC.

This clonotype has a handful of counts. The V call is TRBV11-1, the J call TRBJ2-4; D gene unclear. Per the germline V gene, CDR1 is SGHAT and CDR2 is FQDESV (reference sequence). Trimming pared 5 bases from V and 0 bases from J, leaving 17 bases between. CDR3 length: 17 amino acids. CDR3 sequence (DNA): TGTGCCAGCAGCCCCACCCGTATACAGCTAGCCAAAAACATTCAGTACTTC. This encodes CASSPTRIQLAKNIQYF.

This clonotype was seen only a few times. This chain links TRBV20-1 with TRBJ1-3; perhaps TRBD1 as D (5 bases). The V end lost 6 bases, the J end lost 1 base, and 10 bases lay between the germline ends. Germline CDR1 and CDR2: DFQATT and SNEGSKA (reference sequence). This CDR3 contains 13 residues. CDR3 nucleotide sequence: TGCAGTGCCTGGGGACTTTCTGGAAACACCATATATTTT. Translation gives CSAWGLSGNTIYF.

This chain uses TRBV28 with TRBJ1-5; D may be TRBD1 (6 bases). Trimming cost V 2 bases and J 1 base, with 12 bases left between them. Germline V gene sequence: CDR1 MDHEN, CDR2 SYDVKM. This CDR3 has 16 residues. The CDR3 DNA follows: TGTGCCAGCAGTTTAGGCCAAGACAGGAGCAATCAGCCCCAGCATTTT. Amino acids: CASSLGQDRSNQPQHF.

About this clonotype: It may be a read error: a sequence one base away is much more abundant. The chain combines TRBV7-2 with TRBJ2-3, with D unclear. This CDR3 comprises 16 residues. Deletions cut 0 bases from V and 5 bases from J, with 15 bases between. The germline CDR1 and CDR2 sequences are SGHTA and FQGNSA. The CDR3: CASSLAVGFGIDTQYF. The CDR3 DNA follows: TGTGCCAGCAGCTTAGCGGTCGGTTTTGGGATAGATACGCAGTATTTT. Full variable domain (outside the CDR3, taken from reference TRBV7-2 and TRBJ2-3): GAGVSQSPSNKVTEKGKDVELRCDPISGHTALYWYRQSLGQGLEFLIYFQGNSAPDKSGLPSDRFSAERTGGSVSTLTIQRTQQEDSAVYLCASSLAVGFGIDTQYFGPGTRLTVL.

CDR3 in DNA: TGTGCCAGCAGCCAAATGGGCAGGGGGGGGTCACCCCTCCACTTT. Amino acid sequence: CASSQMGRGGSPLHF. The chain carries TRBV3-1 and TRBJ1-6; 7 bases agree with TRBD1. Germline CDR1 LGHDT, CDR2 YNNKEL (reference sequence). The CDR3 runs 15 residues. Trimming took 2 bases from V and 10 from J; bases not matched to a gene: 8.

The genes are TRBV20-1 and TRBJ2-3; D possibly corresponds to TRBD2 (6 bases). Germline CDR1 reads DFQATT; CDR2 reads SNEGSKA (reference sequence). V dropped 6 bases and J dropped 6 bases, with 10 bases sitting between them. The CDR3 sequence is 11 residues long. The CDR3 loop is CSAGTSDTQYF. CDR3 coding DNA: TGCAGTGCAGGAACTAGCGATACGCAGTATTTT.

This clonotype was found once. V and J are TRBV5-6 and TRBJ2-1; D may correspond to TRBD1 or TRBD2 (5 bases each). V gave up 4 bases and J gave up 10 bases, with 27 bases separating them. There are 17 residues in the CDR3. The V gene's germline CDR1 is SGHDT and CDR2 YYEEEE. The CDR3 sequence: CASSVMQGARVRMEQFF. Here the CDR3 DNA reads TGTGCCAGCAGCGTCATGCAGGGAGCCCGCGTAAGGATGGAGCAGTTCTTC.

As concerns this clonotype: Given a much more abundant clone one base away, this may be a read error. The chain combines TRBV28 with TRBJ2-7; 9 nucleotides align to TRBD1. The DNA end is more similar to TRBJ2-1, so the J call may be wrong. This CDR3 spans 13 amino acids. Germline CDR1 MDHEN, CDR2 SYDVKM. The CDR3 sequence: CATTQGTGYEQFF. The CDR3, as DNA: TGTGCCACCACCCAAGGGACAGGGTACGAGCAGTTCTTC.

This clonotype has more than one count but fewer than ten. The chain uses TRBV7-2 and TRBJ2-5; perhaps D is TRBD1 or TRBD2 (5 bases each). V was clipped by 0 bases and J by 13 bases, with 12 bases between them. Germline assignment: CDR1 SGHTA and CDR2 FQGNSA. CDR3 length: 12 residues. DNA of the CDR3: TGTGCCAGCAGCTTAGCTCTGGGACCCCCGTACTTC. It yields the protein CASSLALGPPYF.

This clonotype occurred a few times. The chain employs TRBV28 and TRBJ2-3, with TRBD2 as a possible D gene (5 bases). This CDR3 is 16 amino acids long. Trimming pared 7 bases from V and 4 bases from J, leaving 21 bases between. Germline loops: CDR1 MDHEN, CDR2 SYDVKM. The CDR3 sequence: CASTSSTRGRPDTQYF. CDR3 nucleotides: TGTGCCAGCACCTCGAGTACTAGAGGTCGGCCAGATACGCAGTATTTT.

The rearrangement joins TRBV10-3 to TRBJ1-1, with TRBD1 as a possible D gene (5 bases). The CDR3 totals 13 residues. In germline, CDR1 is ENHRY, CDR2 SYGVKD. Trimming took 10 bases from V and 5 from J, leaving 17 bases between them. CDR3 DNA: TGTGCCAGCGTGCAGGGAGCTAGTACTGAAGCTTTCTTT. This gives the protein CASVQGASTEAFF.

This clonotype has more than one count but fewer than ten. The V gene is TRBV7-8, the J gene TRBJ2-7; D gene uncertain. V lost 5 bases, J lost 6 bases, and 14 bases lay in between. CDR3 size: 13 residues. The germline gives CDR1 SGHVS, CDR2 FQNEAQ. CDR3 loop: CASSGRTFLEQYF. In nucleotides, the CDR3 is TGTGCCAGCAGCGGAAGGACCTTTCTCGAGCAGTACTTC.

This clonotype was seen more than once but under ten times. The chain combines TRBV7-8 with TRBJ1-5; TRBD1 matches at 12 bases. CDR3 length: 16 residues. The V gene's germline CDR1 is SGHVS and CDR2 FQNEAQ. Losses at the gene ends were 5 bases for V and 5 bases for J; bases not matched to a gene: 7. CDR3 loop: CASSTTGTGGYQPQHF. The CDR3 DNA reads TGTGCCAGCAGCACAACCGGGACAGGGGGCTATCAGCCCCAGCATTTT.

J is TRBJ2-5 and V is TRBV12-3 or TRBV12-4; TRBD2 matches at 11 bases. Trimming at V came to 7 bases and at J to 5 bases, leaving 6 bases not matched to a gene. The CDR3 is 14 amino acids. CDR3 in amino acids: CASKPGLAVETQYF. As DNA, the CDR3 is TGTGCCAGCAAGCCGGGACTAGCGGTCGAGACCCAGTACTTC.

V usage is TRBV5-6 and J usage is TRBJ2-1; D might be TRBD2 (5 bases). Looked up from germline, CDR1 is SGHDT and CDR2 is YYEEEE. The V and J ends lost 4 bases and 3 bases respectively, with 23 bases between them. The CDR3 has 18 amino acids. The CDR3 here is CASSAVGLRYPHYNEQFF. In DNA, the CDR3 is TGTGCCAGCAGCGCCGTTGGACTCAGGTATCCCCACTACAATGAGCAGTTCTTC.

The J gene is TRBJ1-1, the V gene TRBV7-2; D remains ambiguous. V lost 4 bases to trimming and J lost 3 bases, with 9 bases between them. The CDR3 totals 13 residues. CDR1 is SGHTA, CDR2 FQGNSA, per germline. The CDR3 sequence: CASSSAGYTEAFF. The CDR3 bases are TGTGCCAGCAGCTCGGCAGGATACACTGAAGCTTTCTTT. Looking up the rest from reference TRBV7-2 and TRBJ1-1 gives the full variable domain: GAGVSQSPSNKVTEKGKDVELRCDPISGHTALYWYRQSLGQGLEFLIYFQGNSAPDKSGLPSDRFSAERTGGSVSTLTIQRTQQEDSAVYLCASSSAGYTEAFFGQGTRLTVV.

The V gene is TRBV6-1, the J gene TRBJ2-3; 9 bases map to TRBD2. Germline CDR1 is MNHNS and CDR2 is SASEGT. CDR3 length: 15 amino acids. The ends lost 7 bases at V and 3 bases at J; junction bases unmatched: 8. This chain's CDR3 is CASMSGGRETDTQYF. The DNA for the CDR3 is TGTGCCAGCATGAGCGGGGGGCGGGAAACAGATACGCAGTATTTT.